This record covers a single T cell receptor (beta chain). Method: immunoSEQ multiplex PCR; TCRdb's copy keeps in-frame clones and lacks some. The sample records 120,000 or so clones, 70% to 85% being singletons. This sample is part of a study of T cell responses to AZD1222 COVID-19 vaccine. Across the whole study: Second-dose groups at about 4 or about 12 weeks were pooled.

The V and J ends lost 0 bases and 3 bases respectively, with 15 bases between them. The CDR3 consists of 16 residues. CDR1 is SGDLS and CDR2 is YYNGEE in the germline V gene. This TCR derives from an adult in good health. Sequenced material: peripheral blood, taken on day 0 of AZD1222 vaccination. The V call is TRBV9, the J call TRBJ1-2; D is undetermined. The DNA for the CDR3 is TGTGCCAGCAGCGTAGAGAATAGACGTGGCGACTATGGCTACACCTTC. This sequence encodes CASSVENRRGDYGYTF. The whole variable domain, remainder taken from reference TRBV9 and TRBJ1-2, is DSGVTQTPKHLITATGQRVTLRCSPRSGDLSVYWYQQSLDQGLQFLIQYYNGEERAKGNILERFSAQQFPDLHSELNLSSLELGDSALYFCASSVENRRGDYGYTFGSGTRLTVV.